Described below is a single TCR beta chain sequence and its context. Its antigen is not known. Surgery cases with the highest brain T cell transcript signatures were chosen for sequencing. Before surgery, patients took at least one anti-epileptic drug. The CDR3 is 12 residues long. With 10 bases clipped from V and 6 bases from J, the junction kept 6 bases outside the gene matches. The germline V gene has CDR1 MDHEN and CDR2 SYDVKM. This specimen belongs to a study of brain T cells in children with intractable seizures. Study-level results: HCMV serostatus was not known, and viral specificity came from CDR3 similarity only.

Profiling relied on immunoSEQ multiplex PCR, and the TCRdb table lists in-frame clones only, not all of them. The sample yields approximately 110,000 clones, under 95% seen once. The starting material was peripheral blood, obtained at surgery. The chain has TRBV28 and TRBJ2-3; 8 bases match TRBD2. This receptor was identified in a boy under three years old with hemimegalencephaly and intractable seizures. CDR3 protein: CATTSGRDTQYF. Written as DNA, the CDR3 is TGTGCCACCACTAGCGGCAGGGATACGCAGTATTTT.